The TCR beta chain described here comes from a study of T cell therapy after organ transplantation. Whole-study context: T cell doses, up to 6, came every 2 weeks; follow-up lasted 25 to 35 weeks.

Concerning this clone: Its antigen is undetermined.

V was clipped by 6 bases and J by 5 bases, with 22 bases between them. The length of the CDR3 is 16 residues. In germline, CDR1 is MNHGY, CDR2 SVAAGI. Time point indicated: 4-8 weeks after completion of therapy. Profiled with immunoSEQ multiplex PCR; TCRdb holds only in-frame clones, not every one. The sample consists of 4,800 or so clones, approximately 74% of them appearing once. The rearrangement links TRBV6-9 to TRBJ1-2; D perhaps matches TRBD1 (6 bases). The sequence came from a human patient who had received a solid organ transplant and had CMV disease. Some of the T cells might come from the graft donor. This material consisted of CD8+ T cells from blood, taken after autologous CMV-specific T cell therapy. The CDR3 here is CASSSSNVGGTYGYTF. For the CDR3, the DNA is TGTGCCAGCAGCTCATCCAATGTAGGGGGTACTTATGGCTACACCTTC.